This T cell receptor beta chain was profiled in a study of tumor and adjacent non-tumor tissue in lung cancer (dated by TCRdb to 2016 to 2018). Regarding the study in general: Of the cohort, around eleven patients had adenocarcinoma, 2 had squamous cell carcinoma and 1 had small cell lung cancer. Among the roughly 15 patients, ages ranged from about 31 to 85 years, around ten were men and 5 were women, and disease was TNM stage I to III. Around 31 paired specimens, one tumor and one normal lung sample per patient, were profiled by TCRbeta CDR3 sequencing. Using bulk TCRbeta repertoires from roughly 14 lung cancer patients, the study set lung tumor tissue side by side with matched distant non-tumor lung tissue. In total, sequencing yielded 125,075,908 productive TCRbeta reads, which works out to an average of approximately 4 million reads per sample. Here is what the overall study found, with its caveats: In normal lung, the top 100 clones accounted for a significantly larger cumulative share of the repertoire than in tumor tissue. Only approximately 14 patients were in the cohort, and the authors stated that larger samples and more detailed clinical data are needed. TCR diversity was significantly higher in younger patients, and higher tumor TCR diversity was associated with shorter overall and disease-free survival. Significantly higher TCR diversity (inverse Simpson) was observed in tumor tissue than in normal lung tissue (about 410 vs 180, P = 0.0075, Mann-Whitney U test). The sequencing platform is not named in the methods, and unique molecular identifiers are not mentioned. Peripheral blood was not sequenced, so blood TCRbeta repertoires were not examined in the lung cancer patients of the study.

The library was prepared using multiplex PCR. Sequencing used an Illumina HiSeq 2500. TCRbeta libraries were constructed through three rounds of nested PCR with primers (Table S4) according to protocols adapted from ARM-PCR. Before sequencing, PCR products of 200-500 bp were cut from the gel and purified using the QIAquick gel extraction kit. In the source study's methods: Reads were cleaned using Trimmomatic, were merged into complete CDR3 sequences using FLASH, and were assigned to V(D)J germline segments using MiTCR. Clonal diversity was calculated as the inverse Simpson's index using VDJtools. Productive reads were defined as in-frame sequences without a premature stop codon. The public reads were reprocessed in TCRdb via fastp at Q25 and MiXCR, keeping in-frame beta chains. Rows with a matching CDR3 protein are joined into one entry that keeps the most common DNA and genes. The V and J calls shown here were made by TCRdb, not taken from the authors' results. The sample table lists around 71,000 distinct CDR3 sequences, approximately 77% of them with a count of one. Of the sample, about 9.2% is held by the ten largest clones.

RNA was isolated from bulk, unsorted tissue, and RNA quality was assessed with a NanoDrop ND-1000 and an Agilent 2100. All donors had newly diagnosed lung cancer, had not received prior chemotherapy, and were admitted for thoracic surgery in China between August and November 2014. Patients who had received previous radiotherapy or chemotherapy, or who had another concurrent cancer, were excluded from the study. Pieces of surgical tissue measuring about 1-2.2 cm3 were kept in RNAlater solution and stored at -80 degrees C until use. The junction carries 19 bases between V and J, which are trimmed by 3 bases and 1 base respectively. The cysteine opens and the phenylalanine closes a CDR3 of 16 amino acids. Of all the DNA, just the CDR3 is kept, 48 bases in frame from base 1. Taken from the germline V gene (reference sequence), the CDR1 and CDR2 loops are DFQATT and SNEGSKA. In its sample, this clonotype was seen many times. Its antigen is not yet known. No much larger clone exists at a distance of one base, and base qualities are not known.

This receptor chain uses TRBV20-1 and TRBJ2-7; the D gene is tentatively TRBD1 or TRBD2, each matching 6 bases. This clonotype was obtained from a woman aged 40 to 55 with non-small cell lung cancer. Sequencing was carried out using lung tumor tissue. The CDR3 region has the sequence CSARGGRTILSYEQYF. The base sequence is TGCAGTGCTAGGGGGGGCCGGACGATACTTTCCTACGAGCAGTACTTC.